These 2 T cell receptor beta chains came from one sample sequenced in a study of T cell responses to AZD1222 COVID-19 vaccine. The data were produced by immunoSEQ multiplex PCR, yet TCRdb's version contains in-frame clones alone and is incomplete. The sample includes hundreds of thousands of clones, 85% to 95% of them seen just once. This specimen was peripheral blood, taken on day 0 of MenACWY control vaccination. These receptors originate from an adult in good health.

The chain is built from TRBV5-1 and TRBJ2-7; no clear D gene. V was shortened by 4 bases and J by 3 bases, with 5 bases between the two germline ends. This CDR3 contains 11 residues. Germline loops: CDR1 SGHRS, CDR2 YFSETQ. The CDR3 reads CASSTHYEQYF. The CDR3 DNA is TGCGCCAGCAGCACCCACTACGAGCAGTACTTC.

This chain connects TRBV7-2 to TRBJ2-7; D is perhaps TRBD2 (6 bases). The V gene lost 5 bases and the J gene lost 2 bases, with 19 bases spanning the gap. Germline CDR1 reads SGHTA; CDR2 reads FQGNSA. The CDR3 is made up of 16 amino acids. This CDR3 reads CASSLLQAGRAYEQYF. The CDR3 DNA reads as TGTGCCAGCAGCCTCCTGCAGGCGGGACGAGCCTACGAGCAGTACTTC.